This TCR beta chain was found in a study of blood T cell repertoires in COVID-19. Study-level background: Samples came from the United States, Italy and Spain, spanning acute and convalescent COVID-19. The analysed material was cDNA or gDNA that came from T cells, B-cell-depleted T cells, or PBMCs.

Authors' data handling: Amplified reference gene primers provided the basis for estimating nucleated cell counts. Some clones are missing from TCRdb's copy, which holds only in-frame ones; the method was immunoSEQ multiplex PCR. For V, J and clone size, that table is used; D and trimming come from the DNA. This sample carries hundreds of thousands of clones, 70% to 90% of them seen once, and the ten largest clones take 12%. The CDR3 has 13 residues. Trimming left V 3 bases short and J 6 bases short, with 11 bases between. Per the germline V gene, CDR1 is SEHNR and CDR2 is FQNEAQ (reference sequence).

The specimen was peripheral blood. The chain employs TRBV7-9 and TRBJ1-2, with TRBD1 as a possible D gene (6 bases). This TCR derives from a woman aged 18-35 years who had recovered from COVID-19. CDR3: CASSFYRDNGYTF. DNA of the CDR3: TGTGCCAGCAGCTTTTACAGGGACAATGGCTACACCTTC.